Shown below are 24 T cell receptor beta chains from a single sample sequenced in a study of blood T cell repertoires in COVID-19. Sequenced by immunoSEQ multiplex PCR; TCRdb stores in-frame clones only, minus some. The sample lists about 78,000 clones, 90% occurring once. Specimen: peripheral blood. Receptors were obtained from a woman aged 45-60 years in a cohort sampled during active COVID-19.

The gene calls are TRBV5-4 and TRBJ2-7; 15 bases match TRBD2. Germline loops: CDR1 SGHNT, CDR2 YYREEE (reference sequence). The CDR3 runs 17 residues. Unmatched junction bases numbered 8, after V lost 6 bases and J lost 1 base. The CDR3 here is CASNPGLAGGGSYEQYF. The CDR3 region has the DNA TGTGCCAGCAACCCGGGACTAGCGGGAGGAGGATCCTACGAGCAGTACTTC.

The chain couples TRBV28 to TRBJ1-6; D might be TRBD1 (5 bases). CDR1 and CDR2 from the germline V gene are MDHEN and SYDVKM. Trimming left V 7 bases short and J 7 bases short, with 14 bases between. This CDR3 comprises 14 residues. The CDR3 region has the DNA TGTGCCAGCACCCGTGACCGGGGGAATTCACCCCTCCACTTT. This translates into CASTRDRGNSPLHF.

The chain has TRBV12-3 or TRBV12-4 and TRBJ1-4, with 8 bases aligning to TRBD1. The CDR3 runs 13 residues. V gave up 6 bases and J gave up 8 bases; unmatched junction bases: 5. The DNA for the CDR3 is TGTGCCAGCAGCGAGGGGACAGGAGAAAAACTGTTTTTT. Translation gives CASSEGTGEKLFF.

This clone was recorded a few times. V usage is TRBV28 and J usage is TRBJ2-7; TRBD2 matches at 11 bases. Unmatched junction bases numbered 5, after V lost 6 bases and J lost 1 base. CDR3 length: 15 residues. Germline-derived CDR1 and CDR2 are MDHEN and SYDVKM. The CDR3 coding sequence is TGTGCCAGCAGCAATAGCGGGAGGGGGTCCTACGAGCAGTACTTC. This translates into CASSNSGRGSYEQYF. The variable domain in full, with the rest retrieved from reference TRBV28 and TRBJ2-7, is DVKVTQSSRYLVKRTGEKVFLECVQDMDHENMFWYRQDPGLGLRLIYFSYDVKMKEKGDIPEGYSVSREKKERFSLILESASTNQTSMYLCASSNSGRGSYEQYFGPGTRLTVT.

The chain couples TRBV7-9 to TRBJ2-3; no firm D call. Germline assignment: CDR1 SEHNR and CDR2 FQNEAQ (reference sequence). The CDR3 length is 14 residues. Trimming shortened V by 1 base and J by 5 bases, and 10 bases separated the two germline ends. CDR3 loop: CASSLGAGLDTQYF. In DNA, the CDR3 is TGTGCCAGCAGCTTAGGGGCCGGTTTAGATACGCAGTATTTT.

This chain connects TRBV7-3 to TRBJ2-5; 11 nucleotides match TRBD2. The CDR3 extends over 14 amino acids. The V segment lost 5 bases and the J segment 4 bases; nucleotides outside the gene matches: 3. CDR1 is SGHTA, CDR2 FQGTGA, per germline. CDR3 coding DNA: TGTGCCAGCAGCCCCGGACTAGCGGGAGAGACCCAGTACTTC. This translates into CASSPGLAGETQYF.

V and J are TRBV5-1 and TRBJ1-3; D is perhaps TRBD1 (6 bases). CDR1 is SGHRS and CDR2 is YFSETQ in the germline V gene. The CDR3 loop spans 15 amino acids. V gave up 5 bases and J gave up 1 base, with 13 bases separating them. CDR3: CASSSQGMSGNTIYF. The DNA for the CDR3 is TGCGCCAGCAGTTCACAGGGTATGTCTGGAAACACCATATATTTT.

This chain links TRBV7-8 with TRBJ1-6; perhaps TRBD1 as D (5 bases). V dropped 4 bases and J dropped 7 bases, with 14 bases sitting between them. The CDR3 contains 15 residues. The germline V gene has CDR1 SGHVS and CDR2 FQNEAQ. This CDR3 is CASSWDPAGNSPLHF. The CDR3 DNA reads TGTGCCAGCAGCTGGGACCCGGCGGGGAATTCACCCCTCCACTTT.

The V gene is TRBV6-2 or TRBV6-3, the J gene TRBJ2-7, with a weak D call TRBD2 (5 bases). The V end lost 2 bases, the J end lost 7 bases, and 9 bases lay between the germline ends. Germline values: CDR1 MNHEY, CDR2 SVGEGT. CDR3 length: 12 residues. Here the CDR3 reads CASSYRTGEQYF. DNA of the CDR3: TGTGCCAGCAGTTACCGGACGGGAGAGCAGTACTTC.

This clone was recorded a few times. This chain connects TRBV19 to TRBJ1-5; D is unresolved. The V and J ends lost 5 bases and 6 bases respectively, with 14 bases between them. This CDR3 has 14 residues. The germline V gene has CDR1 LNHDA and CDR2 SQIVND (reference sequence). CDR3: CASSQYSGVQPQHF. The CDR3, as DNA: TGTGCCAGTAGTCAATACTCCGGAGTTCAGCCCCAGCATTTT.

The chain recombines TRBV4-2 with TRBJ2-5, with D tentatively TRBD2 (6 bases). V was pared by 4 bases and J by 5 bases, with 11 bases between. Germline V gene data show CDR1 as LGHNA and CDR2 as YNFKEQ. CDR3 length equals 13 residues. Here the CDR3 DNA reads TGTGCCAGCAGCCCCCGGGCGGGGGAGACCCAGTACTTC. As protein: CASSPRAGETQYF.

The chain couples TRBV19 to TRBJ2-3; 10 nucleotides match TRBD2. The germline gives CDR1 LNHDA, CDR2 SQIVND (reference sequence). After removal of 5 bases from V and 5 bases from J, the junction contained 7 bases not matched to a gene. This CDR3 has 15 residues. Written as DNA, the CDR3 is TGTGCCAGTAGTTGGCTAGCGGGAGATGTAGATACGCAGTATTTT. As protein: CASSWLAGDVDTQYF.

This clone was counted only a few times. The chain carries TRBV6-5 and TRBJ1-2; D possibly corresponds to TRBD1 (6 bases). This CDR3 is 13 amino acids long. Looked up from germline, CDR1 is MNHEY and CDR2 is SVGAGI. V gave up 4 bases and J gave up 4 bases, with 10 bases separating them. CDR3: CASSSDRFYGYTF. DNA of the CDR3: TGTGCCAGCAGTTCCGACAGGTTCTATGGCTACACCTTC.

The CDR3: CASRSTDFYTDTQYF. CDR3 sequence (DNA): TGTGCCAGCAGATCCACGGACTTTTATACAGATACGCAGTATTTT. The J gene is TRBJ2-3, the V gene TRBV27; a possible D gene is TRBD2 (5 bases). Germline V gives CDR1 MNHEY, CDR2 SMNVEV (reference sequence). The CDR3 is 15 amino acids. V dropped 6 bases and J dropped 3 bases, with 16 bases sitting between them.

V usage is TRBV4-1 and J usage is TRBJ1-5; D may be TRBD1 (5 bases). Germline loops: CDR1 MGHRA, CDR2 YSYEKL. Trimming removed 2 bases at V and 8 bases at J, with 10 bases between. The CDR3 runs to 13 residues. The CDR3 loop is CASSQQGGKPQHF. CDR3 bases: TGCGCCAGCAGCCAACAGGGTGGCAAGCCCCAGCATTTT.

The chain couples TRBV4-2 to TRBJ2-7; D gene unclear. The CDR3 runs 13 residues. V lost 4 bases and J 0 bases, leaving 7 bases between the germline ends. From germline, CDR1 is LGHNA and CDR2 YNFKEQ. For the CDR3, the DNA is TGTGCCAGCAGCCCCGAGAGCTCCTACGAGCAGTACTTC. Its translation: CASSPESSYEQYF.

The chain joins TRBV5-4 to TRBJ2-3; a weak D match, TRBD2 (5 bases). Per germline, CDR1 SGHNT and CDR2 YYREEE (reference sequence). Trimming took off 2 bases at V and 2 bases at J, with 9 bases between the two ends. The CDR3 sequence is 14 residues long. CDR3 bases: TGTGCCAGCAGCTTAGCGGAACTCACAGATACGCAGTATTTT. It specifies CASSLAELTDTQYF. Together with reference TRBV5-4 and TRBJ2-3, the CDR3 gives the full variable domain: ETGVTQSPTHLIKTRGQQVTLRCSSQSGHNTVSWYQQALGQGPQFIFQYYREEENGRGNFPPRFSGLQFPNYSSELNVNALELDDSALYLCASSLAELTDTQYFGPGTRLTVL.

The chain links TRBV27 to TRBJ2-3; TRBD2 aligns across 10 bases. Trimming at V came to 6 bases and at J to 4 bases, leaving 7 bases not matched to a gene. Germline-derived CDR1 and CDR2 are MNHEY and SMNVEV (reference sequence). The CDR3 loop spans 15 amino acids. The chain's CDR3 is CASSSAGGPSDTQYF. The DNA of the CDR3 is TGTGCCAGCAGCTCAGCGGGAGGGCCCTCAGATACGCAGTATTTT.

The genes are TRBV5-1 and TRBJ1-2; the match to TRBD1 covers 10 bases. With 2 bases clipped from V and 3 bases from J, the junction kept 10 bases outside the gene matches. The germline V gene encodes CDR1 SGHRS and CDR2 YFSETQ. The CDR3 runs 17 residues. CDR3 nucleotides: TGCGCCAGCAGCTTCTGGGACAGGGGCATTGAAGACTATGGCTACACCTTC. Protein sequence: CASSFWDRGIEDYGYTF. Combining the CDR3 with reference TRBV5-1 and TRBJ1-2 gives the whole variable domain KAGVTQTPRYLIKTRGQQVTLSCSPISGHRSVSWYQQTPGQGLQFLFEYFSETQRNKGNFPGRFSGRQFSNSRSEMNVSTLELGDSALYLCASSFWDRGIEDYGYTFGSGTRLTVV.

The chain links TRBV6-6 to TRBJ2-4, with 7 bases fitting TRBD1. The CDR3 consists of 14 residues. Trimming took 6 bases from V and 8 from J; bases not matched to a gene: 10. Germline CDR1 is MNHNY and CDR2 is SVGAGI (reference sequence). CDR3 amino acids: CASSSPGQSDIQYF. CDR3 nucleotides: TGTGCCAGCAGCTCTCCGGGACAGAGCGACATTCAGTACTTC.

The chain recombines TRBV6-5 with TRBJ2-7; 7 bases map to TRBD1. This CDR3 has 14 amino acids. V lost 6 bases and J lost 1; bases outside the gene matches: 6. Germline-derived CDR1 and CDR2 are MNHEY and SVGAGI. Written as DNA, the CDR3 is TGTGCCAGCAGGCCCGGACAGGAGTCCTACGAGCAGTACTTC. Translated: CASRPGQESYEQYF.

This chain uses TRBV11-2 with TRBJ2-7, with D hard to call. Germline CDR1 is SGHAT and CDR2 is FQNNGV. The CDR3 totals 14 residues. Trimming removed 3 bases from V and 0 bases from J, with 9 bases in between. CDR3 residues: CASSFSRSSYEQYF. The DNA for the CDR3 is TGTGCCAGCAGCTTTTCTAGAAGCTCCTACGAGCAGTACTTC.

The V gene is TRBV28, the J gene TRBJ1-1, with 8 bases lining up with TRBD1. This CDR3 contains 14 residues. V lost 5 bases and J lost 10; bases outside the gene matches: 12. Germline values: CDR1 MDHEN, CDR2 SYDVKM. The CDR3 nucleotides are TGTGCCAGCAGTCGCCAGGGGGCGATGGATATAGCTTTCTTT. Translation: CASSRQGAMDIAFF.

The chain uses TRBV4-2 and TRBJ2-1; TRBD2 aligns across 12 bases. With 4 bases clipped from V and 8 bases from J, the junction kept 6 bases outside the gene matches. The CDR3 runs to 15 residues. Per germline, CDR1 LGHNA and CDR2 YNFKEQ. In DNA form, the CDR3 reads TGTGCCAGCAGCCGCAGGACTAGCGGGGAAGATGAGCAGTTCTTC. Its protein product is CASSRRTSGEDEQFF.